This TCR beta chain is drawn from a study of T cells in Graves' hyperthyroidism and ophthalmopathy. This clonotype was detected a few times. Its antigen is undetermined. The V end was cut by 3 bases, the J end by 0 bases, with 11 bases between. Germline CDR1 and CDR2: SQVTM and ANQGSEA. The CDR3 is 15 residues long. From RNA transcripts, TCR beta CDR3 regions were amplified. The HTBI primer set drove a first-round RT-PCR of the TCR CDR3. TCRdb itself ran the multiplex PCR reads through MiXCR, one entry per CDR3 protein. The sample carries approximately 150,000 distinct CDR3 sequences, approximately 9% recorded once. Findings and limits, study-wide: Blood shared most expanded thyroid clonotypes above 0.001. The model anticipated ophthalmopathy a median about six months pre-onset. Classification by a 13 V-J model distinguished ophthalmopathy from stable hyperthyroidism.

Orbital computed tomography and thyroid ultrasound, together with serum TRAb and thyroxine and clinical symptoms, were used for diagnoses. The rearrangement links TRBV29-1 to TRBJ2-2; weak D call: TRBD2 (5 bases). Sequenced input: blood. This TCR was recovered from a woman aged 18-35 years with Graves' hyperthyroidism that later progressed to Graves' ophthalmopathy. The CDR3 nucleotides are TGCAGCGTTGAGATTACGGGATCGAACACCGGGGAGCTGTTTTTT. Translating gives CSVEITGSNTGELFF.